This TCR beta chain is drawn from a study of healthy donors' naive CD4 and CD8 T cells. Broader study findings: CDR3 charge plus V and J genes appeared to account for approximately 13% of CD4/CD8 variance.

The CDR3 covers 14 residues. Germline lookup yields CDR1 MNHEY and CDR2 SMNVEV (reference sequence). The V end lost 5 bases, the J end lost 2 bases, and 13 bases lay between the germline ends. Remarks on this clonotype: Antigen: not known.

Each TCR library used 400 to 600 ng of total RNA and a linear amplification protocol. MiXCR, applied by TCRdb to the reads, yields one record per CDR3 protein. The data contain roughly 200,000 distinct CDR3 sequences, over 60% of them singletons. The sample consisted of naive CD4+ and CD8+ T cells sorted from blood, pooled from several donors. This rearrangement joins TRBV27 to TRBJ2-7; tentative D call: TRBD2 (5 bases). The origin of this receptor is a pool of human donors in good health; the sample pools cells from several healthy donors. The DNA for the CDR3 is TGTGCCAGCAGTGTTGGTTCCGGGGCCTACGAGCAGTACTTC. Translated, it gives CASSVGSGAYEQYF.